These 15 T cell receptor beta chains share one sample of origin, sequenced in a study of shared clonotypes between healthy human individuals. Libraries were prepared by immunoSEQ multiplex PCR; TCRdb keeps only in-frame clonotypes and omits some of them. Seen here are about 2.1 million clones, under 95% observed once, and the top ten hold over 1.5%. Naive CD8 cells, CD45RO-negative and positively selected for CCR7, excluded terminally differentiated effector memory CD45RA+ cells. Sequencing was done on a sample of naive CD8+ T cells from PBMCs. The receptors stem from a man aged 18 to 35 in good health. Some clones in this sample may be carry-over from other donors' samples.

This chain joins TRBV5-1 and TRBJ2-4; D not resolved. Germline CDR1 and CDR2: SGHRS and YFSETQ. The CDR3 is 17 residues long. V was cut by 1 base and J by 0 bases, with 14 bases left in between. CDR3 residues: CASSLLPPEEAKNIQYF. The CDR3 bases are TGCGCCAGCAGCTTGCTTCCTCCAGAGGAAGCCAAAAACATTCAGTACTTC.

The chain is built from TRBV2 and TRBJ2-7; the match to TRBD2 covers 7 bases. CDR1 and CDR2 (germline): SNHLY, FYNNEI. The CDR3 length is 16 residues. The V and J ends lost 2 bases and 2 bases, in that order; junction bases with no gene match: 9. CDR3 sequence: CASSEYRGRGPYEQYF. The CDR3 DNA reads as TGTGCCAGCAGTGAATATCGCGGGAGAGGCCCCTACGAGCAGTACTTC.

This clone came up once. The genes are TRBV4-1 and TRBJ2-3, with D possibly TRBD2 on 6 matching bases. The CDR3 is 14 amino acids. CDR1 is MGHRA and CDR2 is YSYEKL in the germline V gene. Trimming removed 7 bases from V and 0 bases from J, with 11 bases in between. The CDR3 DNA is TGCGCCAGCACCCAGCGGGCTAGCACAGATACGCAGTATTTT. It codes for CASTQRASTDTQYF.

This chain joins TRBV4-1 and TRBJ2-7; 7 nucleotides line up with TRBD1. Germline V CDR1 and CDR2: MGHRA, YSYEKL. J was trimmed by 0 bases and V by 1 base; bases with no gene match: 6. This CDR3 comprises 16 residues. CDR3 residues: CASSQVWTGASYEQYF. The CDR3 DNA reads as TGCGCCAGCAGCCAAGTTTGGACAGGCGCCTCCTACGAGCAGTACTTC.

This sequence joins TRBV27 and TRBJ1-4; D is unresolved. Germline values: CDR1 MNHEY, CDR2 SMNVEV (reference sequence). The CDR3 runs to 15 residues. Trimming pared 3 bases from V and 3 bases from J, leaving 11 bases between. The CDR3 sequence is CASSFGGRANEKLFF. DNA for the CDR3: TGTGCCAGCAGTTTTGGAGGGCGAGCTAATGAAAAACTGTTTTTT.

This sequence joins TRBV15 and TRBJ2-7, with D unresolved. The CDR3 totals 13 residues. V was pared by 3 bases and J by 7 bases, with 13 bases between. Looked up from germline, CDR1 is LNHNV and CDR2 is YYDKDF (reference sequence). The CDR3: CATSSPGSREQYF. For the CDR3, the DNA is TGTGCCACCAGCAGCCCCGGGTCCCGGGAGCAGTACTTC.

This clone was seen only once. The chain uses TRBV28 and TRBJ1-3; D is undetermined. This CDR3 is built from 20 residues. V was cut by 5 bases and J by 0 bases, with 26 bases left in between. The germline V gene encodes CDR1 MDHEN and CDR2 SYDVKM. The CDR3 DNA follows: TGTGCCAGCAGTCGAGGACGGCCCAGAATGATTTTAACCTCTGGAAACACCATATATTTT. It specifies CASSRGRPRMILTSGNTIYF.

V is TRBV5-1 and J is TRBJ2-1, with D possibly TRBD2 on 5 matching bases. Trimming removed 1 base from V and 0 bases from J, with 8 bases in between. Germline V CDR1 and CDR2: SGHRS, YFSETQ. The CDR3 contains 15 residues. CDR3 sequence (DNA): TGCGCCAGCAGCTTGAAGCGGAACTCCTACAATGAGCAGTTCTTC. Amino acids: CASSLKRNSYNEQFF.

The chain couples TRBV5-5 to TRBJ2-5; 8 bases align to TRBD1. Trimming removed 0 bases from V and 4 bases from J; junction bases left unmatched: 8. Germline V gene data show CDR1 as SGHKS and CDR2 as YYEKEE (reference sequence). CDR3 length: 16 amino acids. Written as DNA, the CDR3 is TGTGCCAGCAGCTTGGACAGGGGGACGGGGGCAGAGACCCAGTACTTC. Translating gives CASSLDRGTGAETQYF.

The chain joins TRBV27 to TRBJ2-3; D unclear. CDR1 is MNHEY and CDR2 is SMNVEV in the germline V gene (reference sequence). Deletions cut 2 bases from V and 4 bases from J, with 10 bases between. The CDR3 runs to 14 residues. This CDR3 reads CASSLLLPSDTQYF. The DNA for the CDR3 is TGTGCCAGCAGTTTACTCCTGCCTTCAGATACGCAGTATTTT.

The CDR3 region is CASTGGPKDQPQHF. For the CDR3, the DNA is TGTGCCAGTACCGGCGGCCCCAAGGATCAGCCCCAGCATTTT. The chain combines TRBV28 with TRBJ1-5; D gene unclear. Germline V lookup: CDR1 MDHEN, CDR2 SYDVKM. The CDR3 sequence is 14 residues long. V was clipped by 9 bases and J by 5 bases, with 17 bases between them.

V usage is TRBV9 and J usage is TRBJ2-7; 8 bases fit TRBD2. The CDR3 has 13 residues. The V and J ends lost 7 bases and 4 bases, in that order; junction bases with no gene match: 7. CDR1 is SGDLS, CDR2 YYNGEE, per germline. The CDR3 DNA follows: TGTGCCAGCGGGGCGGCGGGAGGATACGAGCAGTACTTC. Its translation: CASGAAGGYEQYF.

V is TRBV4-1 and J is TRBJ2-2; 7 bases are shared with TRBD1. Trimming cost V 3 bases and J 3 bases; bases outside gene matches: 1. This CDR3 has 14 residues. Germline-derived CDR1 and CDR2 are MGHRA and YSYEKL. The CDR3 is CASSQTGYTGELFF. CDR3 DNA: TGCGCCAGCAGCCAGACAGGGTACACCGGGGAGCTGTTTTTT.

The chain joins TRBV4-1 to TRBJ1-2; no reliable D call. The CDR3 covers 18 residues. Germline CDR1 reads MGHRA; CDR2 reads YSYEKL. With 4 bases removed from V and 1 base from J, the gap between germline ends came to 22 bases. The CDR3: CASSLNPPGAEGNYGYTF. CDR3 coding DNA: TGCGCCAGCAGCCTAAACCCGCCCGGCGCGGAGGGTAACTATGGCTACACCTTC.

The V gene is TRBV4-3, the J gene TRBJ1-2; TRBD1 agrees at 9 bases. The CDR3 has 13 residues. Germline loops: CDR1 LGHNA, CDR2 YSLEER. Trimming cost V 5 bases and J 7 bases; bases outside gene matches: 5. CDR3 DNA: TGCGCCAGCAGCTACGACAGGGGGTCTGGCTACACCTTC. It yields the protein CASSYDRGSGYTF.